These 29 T cell receptor beta chains came from one sample sequenced in a study of blood T cell repertoires in COVID-19. Sequencing used immunoSEQ multiplex PCR; TCRdb keeps in-frame clones, though not all of them. The sample records roughly 88,000 clones, about 89% being singletons. The source material was peripheral blood. These receptors all come from a woman between 50 and 59 years old in a cohort sampled during active COVID-19.

CDR3 in DNA: TGTGCCAGCAGCCCCAATTTGGGCGCGGGCGGGAGCTACGAGCAGTACTTC. Its protein is CASSPNLGAGGSYEQYF. This chain links TRBV3-1 (or the pseudogene TRBV3-2) with TRBJ2-7; TRBD2 matches at 7 bases. This CDR3 has 17 amino acids. Unmatched junction bases numbered 15, after V lost 4 bases and J lost 3 bases. Germline CDR1 reads LGHDT; CDR2 reads YNNKEL (reference sequence).

This clone was observed once. This chain uses TRBV18 with TRBJ2-7; 11 positions agree with TRBD1. CDR3 size: 16 residues. V lost 6 bases, J lost 0 bases, and 7 bases stayed unmatched. Germline CDR1 and CDR2: KGHSH and LQKENI. DNA of the CDR3: TGTGCCAGCTCCCATTCGGGGACAGGGGGCTCCTACGAGCAGTACTTC. Translated: CASSHSGTGGSYEQYF.

The chain links TRBV11-2 to TRBJ2-2; D not certain. This CDR3 spans 11 amino acids. Germline V lookup: CDR1 SGHAT, CDR2 FQNNGV. Between the trimmed V and J ends, which lost 5 bases and 5 bases, there was a span of 3 bases. CDR3 DNA sequence: TGTGCCAGCAGCCAGACCGGGGAGCTGTTTTTT. Translated, it gives CASSQTGELFF.

This rearrangement joins TRBV24-1 to TRBJ1-2; no clear D. The CDR3 runs to 14 residues. The V gene's germline CDR1 is KGHDR and CDR2 SFDVKD. Trimming removed 3 bases from V and 7 bases from J, with 14 bases in between. The DNA for the CDR3 is TGTGCCACCAGTGATAACTTTTGGGCAATTGGCTACACCTTC. Its translation: CATSDNFWAIGYTF.

The V gene is TRBV2, the J gene TRBJ2-1, with D perhaps matching TRBD1 (6 bases). Trimming left V 5 bases short and J 1 base short, with 12 bases between. CDR1 is SNHLY and CDR2 is FYNNEI in the germline V gene. This CDR3 region has 15 residues. The CDR3 reads CASSWTAVSYNEQFF. CDR3 sequence (DNA): TGTGCCAGCAGTTGGACAGCAGTTTCCTACAATGAGCAGTTCTTC.

This clone has a handful of counts. This chain joins TRBV2 and TRBJ1-6, with a weak D call TRBD1 (6 bases). Germline V gene data show CDR1 as SNHLY and CDR2 as FYNNEI. The length of the CDR3 is 15 residues. V dropped 6 bases and J dropped 8 bases, with 17 bases sitting between them. The DNA for the CDR3 is TGTGCCAGCAGGGGGTGGGGGACACCATATTCACCCCTCCACTTT. This codes for CASRGWGTPYSPLHF.

This rearrangement joins TRBV6-5 to TRBJ2-3; no reliable D call. The CDR3 is 13 amino acids. V lost 6 bases and J 0 bases, leaving 7 bases between the germline ends. The V gene's germline CDR1 is MNHEY and CDR2 SVGAGI. CDR3: CASRQPSTDTQYF. The CDR3 DNA follows: TGTGCCAGCAGACAGCCTAGCACAGATACGCAGTATTTT.

This chain's CDR3 is CASSLGVGTNEKLFF. The CDR3 DNA sequence: TGTGCCAGCAGCCTTGGAGTGGGAACTAATGAAAAACTGTTTTTT. The chain links TRBV7-9 to TRBJ1-4, with D hard to call. Trimming removed 5 bases at V and 1 base at J, with 11 bases between. This CDR3 has 15 residues. Germline lookup yields CDR1 SEHNR and CDR2 FQNEAQ (reference sequence).

This clone has a single count. CDR3 amino acids: CASGQFNEQFF. The CDR3 DNA reads as TGTGCCAGCGGACAGTTCAATGAGCAGTTCTTC. The chain couples TRBV2 to TRBJ2-1; possibly TRBD1 for D (6 bases). The CDR3 covers 11 residues. V shed 8 bases and J shed 6 bases, with 8 bases lying between them. CDR1 is SNHLY, CDR2 FYNNEI, per germline. The whole variable domain, remainder taken from reference TRBV2 and TRBJ2-1, is EPEVTQTPSHQVTQMGQEVILRCVPISNHLYFYWYRQILGQKVEFLVSFYNNEISEKSEIFDDQFSVERPDGSNFTLKIRSTKLEDSAMYFCASGQFNEQFFGPGTRLTVL.

The gene calls are TRBV3-1 (or the pseudogene TRBV3-2) and TRBJ1-2; D not certain. V lost 1 base and J lost 2, with 11 bases in between. Looked up from germline, CDR1 is LGHDT and CDR2 is YNNKEL (reference sequence). The CDR3 is made up of 15 amino acids. The CDR3 region is CASSQGSGENYGYTF. The CDR3 DNA follows: TGTGCCAGCAGCCAAGGCTCGGGAGAGAACTATGGCTACACCTTC.

A few counts support this clone. The genes are TRBV28 and TRBJ2-2; D perhaps matches TRBD2 (5 bases). The CDR3 covers 16 residues. The V end lost 5 bases, the J end lost 1 base, and 14 bases lay between the germline ends. The germline V gene has CDR1 MDHEN and CDR2 SYDVKM. The CDR3 sequence is CASSPRARRNTGELFF. The CDR3 DNA follows: TGTGCCAGCAGTCCGCGGGCTAGGAGGAACACCGGGGAGCTGTTTTTT.

J is TRBJ2-1 and V is TRBV3-1 (or the pseudogene TRBV3-2); 10 nucleotides align to TRBD2. J was trimmed by 7 bases and V by 4 bases; bases with no gene match: 13. Germline CDR1 reads LGHDT; CDR2 reads YNNKEL (reference sequence). This CDR3 is built from 17 residues. The DNA for the CDR3 is TGTGCCAGCAGCCCCTTACCCGGGACTAGCGTATTTAATGAGCAGTTCTTC. Its protein is CASSPLPGTSVFNEQFF.

V and J are TRBV19 and TRBJ1-5; TRBD1 agrees at 8 bases. The CDR3 runs to 17 residues. The germline V gene has CDR1 LNHDA and CDR2 SQIVND (reference sequence). With V trimmed by 10 bases and J by 3 bases, 17 bases remained unmatched. As DNA, the CDR3 is TGTGCCACCCAAAGGGGGGAGAACAGGGGGGCCAATCAGCCCCAGCATTTT. As protein: CATQRGENRGANQPQHF.

The chain is built from TRBV6-5 and TRBJ2-5; maybe TRBD2 (6 bases). The ends were cut back, 8 bases at V and 2 bases at J, with 9 bases in the middle. The CDR3 sequence is 12 residues long. From germline, CDR1 is MNHEY and CDR2 SVGAGI. The CDR3 DNA follows: TGTGCCAGCGGAGGGGCGCAAGAGACCCAGTACTTC. As protein: CASGGAQETQYF.

This clone appeared a few times. The chain couples TRBV6-4 to TRBJ2-2; 7 bases fit TRBD2. The CDR3 extends over 16 amino acids. V lost 0 bases and J lost 2; bases outside the gene matches: 3. Germline V CDR1 and CDR2: MRHNA, SNTAGT. CDR3 sequence (DNA): TGTGCCAGCAGTGACTCCGGGACTACAAACACCGGGGAGCTGTTTTTT. This gives the protein CASSDSGTTNTGELFF.

This CDR3 reads CASSSQGSTEAFF. The CDR3 DNA sequence: TGTGCCAGCAGTTCTCAGGGTAGCACTGAAGCTTTCTTT. This chain uses TRBV6-6 with TRBJ1-1; D perhaps matches TRBD1 (5 bases). Per germline, CDR1 MNHNY and CDR2 SVGAGI (reference sequence). Trimming took off 4 bases at V and 4 bases at J, with 10 bases between the two ends. The CDR3 covers 13 residues.

The chain links TRBV6-6 to TRBJ2-7; a possible D gene is TRBD2 (6 bases). CDR3 size: 15 residues. Trimming took 6 bases from V and 2 from J, leaving 17 bases between them. Germline V gene sequence: CDR1 MNHNY, CDR2 SVGAGI (reference sequence). This CDR3 reads CASRSLSGRPYEQYF. DNA of the CDR3: TGTGCCAGCAGGTCCCTTAGTGGGAGGCCCTACGAGCAGTACTTC.

J is TRBJ1-1 and V is TRBV7-9; D unclear. V lost 3 bases and J lost 7, with 9 bases in between. The germline CDR1 and CDR2 sequences are SEHNR and FQNEAQ (reference sequence). There are 12 residues in the CDR3. CDR3 sequence (DNA): TGTGCCAGCAGCTTCAGAGGCTTTGAAGCTTTCTTT. Amino acids: CASSFRGFEAFF.

The chain is built from TRBV27 and TRBJ1-5; 7 bases fit TRBD1. Germline-derived CDR1 and CDR2 are MNHEY and SMNVEV (reference sequence). The CDR3 consists of 15 residues. After removal of 6 bases from V and 3 bases from J, the junction contained 8 bases not matched to a gene. The CDR3 sequence: CASRPMGQFNQPQHF. Here the CDR3 DNA reads TGTGCCAGCAGACCGATGGGACAGTTCAATCAGCCCCAGCATTTT.

This clone was found many times. The rearrangement links TRBV18 to TRBJ1-3; no firm D call. The germline V gene encodes CDR1 KGHSH and CDR2 LQKENI. The V gene lost 1 base and the J gene lost 3 bases, with 13 bases spanning the gap. This CDR3 region has 16 residues. The CDR3 DNA reads as TGTGCCAGCTCACCACGTCGCGGGGATGGTGGAAACACCATATATTTT. This translates into CASSPRRGDGGNTIYF.

A single count supports this clone. The genes are TRBV6-6 and TRBJ1-4; 9 nucleotides match TRBD1. CDR1 and CDR2 from the germline V gene are MNHNY and SVGAGI (reference sequence). This CDR3 is 15 amino acids long. J was trimmed by 8 bases and V by 6 bases; bases with no gene match: 10. CDR3 DNA: TGTGCCAGCAGAGGGGACAGGGACATTTACGAAAAACTGTTTTTT. Encoded protein: CASRGDRDIYEKLFF.

The chain uses TRBV5-6 and TRBJ2-5, with D possibly being TRBD2 (5 bases). Germline-derived CDR1 and CDR2 are SGHDT and YYEEEE. The CDR3 is 15 residues long. V lost 0 bases and J 5 bases, leaving 14 bases between the germline ends. CDR3 loop: CASSLVSVDWETQYF. CDR3 coding DNA: TGTGCCAGCAGCTTGGTTAGCGTTGATTGGGAGACCCAGTACTTC.

The V call is TRBV6-1, the J call TRBJ1-2; possible D gene TRBD1, 6 bases. CDR1 and CDR2 (germline): MNHNS, SASEGT. Trimming removed 3 bases from V and 0 bases from J, with 17 bases in between. The CDR3 is made up of 17 amino acids. The CDR3 loop is CASSDGVGQRSNYGYTF. CDR3 in DNA: TGTGCCAGCAGTGATGGTGTTGGACAGCGCTCTAACTATGGCTACACCTTC.

This clone has a single count. The gene calls are TRBV4-1 and TRBJ2-2; D might be TRBD1 (6 bases). Trimming removed 5 bases from V and 7 bases from J, with 23 bases in between. CDR1 and CDR2 (germline): MGHRA, YSYEKL. The CDR3 sequence is 17 residues long. The CDR3 is CASSTYPRGRLGGELFF. The CDR3 DNA reads TGCGCCAGCAGCACCTATCCCAGGGGCCGCTTGGGCGGGGAGCTGTTTTTT.

Concerning this clone itself: The same CDR3 is also encoded by other DNA sequences in this sample. The genes are TRBV11-3 and TRBJ2-7; 8 bases line up with TRBD2. This CDR3 is 14 amino acids long. After removal of 3 bases from V and 1 base from J, the junction contained 2 bases not matched to a gene. In germline, CDR1 is SGHNT, CDR2 YENEEA. The CDR3 protein is CASSLAGGSYEQYF. CDR3 sequence (DNA): TGTGCCAGCAGCTTGGCGGGAGGTTCCTACGAGCAGTACTTC.

The chain is built from TRBV5-4 and TRBJ2-3, with 7 bases aligning to TRBD1. Looked up from germline, CDR1 is SGHNT and CDR2 is YYREEE (reference sequence). The J segment lost 8 bases and the V segment lost 4 bases, leaving 13 bases of the junction unmatched. The CDR3 sequence is 15 residues long. In DNA, the CDR3 is TGTGCCAGCAGCCGGGACAGTGGCAATCAGGGTACGCAGTATTTT. Translating it yields CASSRDSGNQGTQYF.

This rearrangement joins TRBV7-2 to TRBJ2-5; D perhaps matches TRBD2 (6 bases). Germline CDR1 SGHTA, CDR2 FQGNSA. The CDR3 covers 14 residues. Trimming stripped 1 base from V and 4 bases from J, with 10 bases between. The CDR3 region is CASSLGTIGETQYF. The DNA for the CDR3 is TGTGCCAGCAGCTTAGGGACTATCGGAGAGACCCAGTACTTC.

The chain uses TRBV7-9 and TRBJ2-3; no clear D gene. The CDR3 runs 14 residues. CDR1 and CDR2 (germline): SEHNR, FQNEAQ (reference sequence). V lost 4 bases to trimming and J lost 0 bases, with 8 bases between them. The CDR3 region is CASSSQASTDTQYF. The CDR3 DNA reads TGTGCCAGCAGCTCCCAGGCGAGCACAGATACGCAGTATTTT.

This sequence joins TRBV10-3 and TRBJ1-1, with 7 positions matching TRBD1. The germline gives CDR1 ENHRY, CDR2 SYGVKD. Trimming at V came to 3 bases and at J to 3 bases, leaving 10 bases not matched to a gene. The CDR3 loop spans 16 amino acids. The CDR3 reads CAISDQSGQADTEAFF. CDR3 DNA sequence: TGTGCCATCAGTGACCAATCCGGACAGGCGGACACTGAAGCTTTCTTT.